Each of the 23 T cell receptor beta chains below was sequenced from the same sample in a study of T cells in localized non-small cell lung cancer (TCRdb year 2020). The library was made by the immunoSEQ multiplex PCR assay. TCRdb holds this immuneACCESS table with in-frame rearrangements only. Some clones are missing; in checked studies, unresolved V genes explain under half, and the rest has no known cause. Within this sample are over a thousand clones, with 30% to 45% of them counted one time only. Approximately 20% of the sample lies in the top ten. Here the sequenced sample was lung tumor tissue, taken before any cancer treatment. These receptors all stem from a woman aged 40-69 years with stage I squamous cell lung carcinoma.

The chain carries TRBV11-3 and TRBJ2-5; tentatively, D is TRBD1 (6 bases). The CDR3 covers 15 residues. Trimming took off 1 base at V and 4 bases at J, with 13 bases between the two ends. Germline lookup yields CDR1 SGHNT and CDR2 YENEEA. CDR3: CASSLVGRGIETQYF. The CDR3, as DNA: TGTGCCAGCAGCTTAGTTGGCAGGGGAATAGAGACCCAGTACTTC.

This clone has a single count. This chain uses TRBV18 with TRBJ1-3, with D perhaps matching TRBD1 (5 bases). Trimming stripped 6 bases from V and 0 bases from J, with 9 bases between. CDR1 is KGHSH, CDR2 LQKENI, per germline. This CDR3 spans 14 amino acids. In DNA, the CDR3 is TGTGCCAGCTCCCCGGACAACTCTGGAAACACCATATATTTT. Translating gives CASSPDNSGNTIYF.

This chain links TRBV29-1 with TRBJ2-7; 10 bases agree with TRBD2. CDR1 SQVTM and CDR2 ANQGSEA come from the germline V gene. This CDR3 is built from 14 residues. J lost 3 bases, V lost 6 bases, and 8 bases had no gene match. In DNA, the CDR3 is TGCAGCGTCCGTCCTAGCGGGGGTATCTACGAGCAGTACTTC. Protein sequence: CSVRPSGGIYEQYF.

The genes are TRBV30 and TRBJ1-4; 10 nucleotides align to TRBD1. This CDR3 is 16 amino acids long. The V gene's germline CDR1 is GTSNPN and CDR2 SVGIG (reference sequence). Losses at the gene ends were 2 bases for V and 7 bases for J; bases not matched to a gene: 10. The CDR3 DNA reads as TGTGCCTGGAGTTCTTACCGGGACAGGGGACGTGAAAAACTGTTTTTT. Amino acid sequence: CAWSSYRDRGREKLFF.

The sample holds a few counts of this clone. The CDR3 sequence is CASSETTHSNEQFF. The CDR3 DNA reads TGTGCCAGCAGTGAAACCACGCATTCGAATGAGCAGTTCTTC. This chain links TRBV9 with TRBJ2-1; no clear D gene. Trimming cost V 5 bases and J 7 bases, with 16 bases left between them. Germline-derived CDR1 and CDR2 are SGDLS and YYNGEE. The CDR3 is 14 residues long. Drawing the rest from reference TRBV9 and TRBJ2-1, the complete variable domain is DSGVTQTPKHLITATGQRVTLRCSPRSGDLSVYWYQQSLDQGLQFLIQYYNGEERAKGNILERFSAQQFPDLHSELNLSSLELGDSALYFCASSETTHSNEQFFGPGTRLTVL.

The genes are TRBV30 and TRBJ2-7; 15 bases line up with TRBD2. Germline loops: CDR1 GTSNPN, CDR2 SVGIG (reference sequence). The length of the CDR3 is 16 residues. The V segment lost 2 bases and the J segment 2 bases; nucleotides outside the gene matches: 4. CDR3: CAWSSGLAGGAYEQYF. The CDR3 nucleotides are TGTGCCTGGAGTTCGGGACTAGCGGGGGGCGCCTACGAGCAGTACTTC.

The rearrangement joins TRBV29-1 to TRBJ2-5; 10 bases line up with TRBD2. This CDR3 is 13 amino acids long. The V gene's germline CDR1 is SQVTM and CDR2 ANQGSEA. V was clipped by 4 bases and J by 2 bases; unmatched bases: 1. CDR3 coding DNA: TGCAGCGTTGCAGCGGGGGGGCAAGAGACCCAGTACTTC. This encodes CSVAAGGQETQYF.

V and J are TRBV11-3 and TRBJ2-3; D could derive from TRBD1 or TRBD2 (6 bases each). V gave up 1 base and J gave up 6 bases, with 14 bases separating them. Germline V gene data show CDR1 as SGHNT and CDR2 as YENEEA. CDR3 length: 15 amino acids. Here the CDR3 DNA reads TGTGCCAGCAGCTTAGGATTGTCGGGGGCCGATACGCAGTATTTT. Translating gives CASSLGLSGADTQYF.

This chain connects TRBV12-5 to TRBJ1-5; weak D call: TRBD1 (6 bases). This CDR3 contains 14 residues. In germline, CDR1 is LGHNT, CDR2 FRNRAP. With 6 bases removed from V and 6 bases from J, the gap between germline ends came to 15 bases. The CDR3 DNA sequence: TGTGCTAGTGGACCTGACAGGCAAATTCAGCCCCAGCATTTT. It is translated as CASGPDRQIQPQHF.

This clone was detected only a few times. V is TRBV11-3 and J is TRBJ1-1, with 7 bases aligning to TRBD1. Germline trimming cut 5 bases from V and 0 bases from J; bases unmatched to any gene: 3. The CDR3 is made up of 14 amino acids. CDR1 and CDR2 from the germline V gene are SGHNT and YENEEA. The CDR3 coding sequence is TGTGCCAGCAGCCGAGGACAGGTGAACACTGAAGCTTTCTTT. It is translated as CASSRGQVNTEAFF.

For the CDR3, the DNA is TGTGCCAGCAGTTCCCAGGGGTTTGGGAATTCACCCCTCCACTTT. Translating gives CASSSQGFGNSPLHF. The gene calls are TRBV6-8 and TRBJ1-6, with TRBD1 as a possible D gene (6 bases). The CDR3 sequence is 15 residues long. Trimming took off 4 bases at V and 7 bases at J, with 14 bases between the two ends. CDR1 and CDR2 from the germline V gene are MNHGY and SAAAGT.

The chain combines TRBV18 with TRBJ2-1; unclear D gene. The CDR3 sequence is 16 residues long. CDR1 and CDR2 from the germline V gene are KGHSH and LQKENI. V was cut by 4 bases and J by 0 bases, with 13 bases left in between. This CDR3 reads CASSRFLEPSYNEQFF. The CDR3 DNA is TGTGCCAGCTCACGCTTTCTAGAACCCTCCTACAATGAGCAGTTCTTC.

This chain connects TRBV9 to TRBJ2-7; 10 bases match TRBD2. V lost 4 bases to trimming and J lost 7 bases; unmatched junction nucleotides: 14. Per the germline V gene, CDR1 is SGDLS and CDR2 is YYNGEE. There are 16 residues in the CDR3. The CDR3, as DNA: TGTGCCAGCAGCCATAAAACTAGCGGGGCCTTCGGAGAGCAGTACTTC. This encodes CASSHKTSGAFGEQYF.

This clone was picked up a small number of times. The genes are TRBV6-8 and TRBJ1-3, with 10 bases aligning to TRBD1. Germline trimming cut 10 bases from V and 4 bases from J; bases unmatched to any gene: 10. The germline V gene has CDR1 MNHGY and CDR2 SAAAGT. CDR3 length equals 15 residues. The CDR3 reads CAISPGQGSGNTIYF. The CDR3 nucleotides read TGTGCCATCAGCCCGGGACAGGGGTCAGGAAACACCATATATTTT.

A few counts support this clone. This rearrangement joins TRBV11-3 to TRBJ1-1; D perhaps matches TRBD1 (6 bases). This CDR3 is 15 amino acids long. V was pared by 5 bases and J by 2 bases, with 15 bases between. Germline V gene lookup returns CDR1 SGHNT and CDR2 YENEEA. The CDR3 nucleotides are TGTGCCAGCAGCCAATGGACAGTCACAAACACTGAAGCTTTCTTT. It specifies CASSQWTVTNTEAFF.

V gene TRBV9 combines with J gene TRBJ1-6, with 8 positions matching TRBD1. Trimming removed 9 bases from V and 0 bases from J; junction bases left unmatched: 5. Germline loops: CDR1 SGDLS, CDR2 YYNGEE. This CDR3 region has 15 residues. The CDR3 is CANRDRSSYNSPLHF. The CDR3 region has the DNA TGTGCCAACAGGGACAGGAGCTCCTATAATTCACCCCTCCACTTT.

By its share, this clone is medium-sized. This chain links TRBV11-3 with TRBJ1-1; 7 positions match TRBD1. The CDR3 sequence is 15 residues long. J lost 3 bases, V lost 4 bases, and 8 bases had no gene match. Germline V gene sequence: CDR1 SGHNT, CDR2 YENEEA. In nucleotides, the CDR3 is TGTGCCAGCAGCTCCGCGACAGGGAGGGACACTGAAGCTTTCTTT. This translates into CASSSATGRDTEAFF. The full variable domain, rest sourced from reference TRBV11-3 and TRBJ1-1, is EAGVVQSPRYKIIEKKQPVAFWCNPISGHNTLYWYLQNLGQGPELLIRYENEEAVDDSQLPKDRFSAERLKGVDSTLKIQPAELGDSAVYLCASSSATGRDTEAFFGQGTRLTVV.

This clone was observed a handful of times. The chain recombines TRBV14 with TRBJ1-3; 9 positions agree with TRBD1. J lost 1 base, V lost 4 bases, and 5 bases had no gene match. The CDR3 extends over 16 amino acids. Germline CDR1 SGHDN, CDR2 FVKESK. CDR3 nucleotides: TGTGCCAGCAGCCGCATGACAGGGGGTTCTGGAAACACCATATATTTT. This encodes CASSRMTGGSGNTIYF. Full variable domain (missing parts from reference TRBV14 and TRBJ1-3): EAGVTQFPSHSVIEKGQTVTLRCDPISGHDNLYWYRRVMGKEIKFLLHFVKESKQDESGMPNNRFLAERTGGTYSTLKVQPAELEDSGVYFCASSRMTGGSGNTIYFGEGSWLTVV.

The rearrangement joins TRBV14 to TRBJ2-3, with D maybe TRBD2 (5 bases). Germline V lookup: CDR1 SGHDN, CDR2 FVKESK. Trimming shortened V by 2 bases and J by 1 base, and 10 bases separated the two germline ends. This CDR3 spans 15 amino acids. The CDR3 DNA reads TGTGCCAGCAGCCAATACGGGCGGGGCACAGATACGCAGTATTTT. Its protein is CASSQYGRGTDTQYF.

V is TRBV30 and J is TRBJ1-6; no definite D call. V was cut by 1 base and J by 5 bases, with 9 bases left in between. The CDR3 spans 14 residues. Germline loops: CDR1 GTSNPN, CDR2 SVGIG (reference sequence). The CDR3 region has the DNA TGTGCCTGGAGTGGGGCGGGAGATAATTCACCCCTCCACTTT. Encoded protein: CAWSGAGDNSPLHF.

This clone occurred a few times. The chain joins TRBV7-7 to TRBJ1-5; TRBD1 is a possible D gene (6 bases). The CDR3 length is 18 residues. V was cut by 4 bases and J by 0 bases, with 19 bases left in between. Germline-derived CDR1 and CDR2 are SSHAT and FNYEAQ (reference sequence). The CDR3 spells CASSSEKPGQYSNQPQHF. The CDR3 DNA sequence: TGTGCCAGCAGCTCAGAGAAACCGGGACAATATAGCAATCAGCCCCAGCATTTT.

This clone was picked up a small number of times. The genes are TRBV4-1 and TRBJ2-3; D is unresolved. V lost 7 bases and J lost 0, with 11 bases in between. The CDR3 contains 14 residues. CDR1 is MGHRA and CDR2 is YSYEKL in the germline V gene. Here the CDR3 reads CASNAAISTDTQYF. The CDR3 coding sequence is TGCGCCAGCAATGCAGCGATCAGCACAGATACGCAGTATTTT.

The sample holds a few counts of this clone. The V call is TRBV11-3, the J call TRBJ2-1; 8 bases line up with TRBD2. The CDR3 totals 20 residues. In germline, CDR1 is SGHNT, CDR2 YENEEA. Trimming took 5 bases from V and 5 from J; bases not matched to a gene: 23. The CDR3 DNA sequence: TGTGCCAGCAGCCAAAAACTGACTAGCGCCGCAGGAAAAACACACAATGAGCAGTTCTTC. Its protein is CASSQKLTSAAGKTHNEQFF.